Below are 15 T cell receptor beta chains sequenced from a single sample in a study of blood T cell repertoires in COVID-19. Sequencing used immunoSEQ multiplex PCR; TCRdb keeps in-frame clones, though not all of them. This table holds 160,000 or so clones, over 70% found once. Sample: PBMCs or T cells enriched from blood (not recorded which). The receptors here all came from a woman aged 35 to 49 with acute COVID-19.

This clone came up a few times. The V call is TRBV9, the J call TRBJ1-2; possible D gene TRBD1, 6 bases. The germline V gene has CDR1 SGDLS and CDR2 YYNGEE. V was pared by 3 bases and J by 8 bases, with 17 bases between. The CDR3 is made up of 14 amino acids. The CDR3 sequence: CASSGGGLERGYTF. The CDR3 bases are TGTGCCAGCAGCGGAGGGGGTTTGGAACGGGGCTACACCTTC.

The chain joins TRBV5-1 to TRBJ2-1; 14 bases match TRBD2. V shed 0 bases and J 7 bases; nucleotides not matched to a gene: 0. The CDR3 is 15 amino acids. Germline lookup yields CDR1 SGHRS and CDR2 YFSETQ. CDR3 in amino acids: CASSLGLAGGNEQFF. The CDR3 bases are TGCGCCAGCAGCTTGGGACTAGCGGGAGGGAATGAGCAGTTCTTC. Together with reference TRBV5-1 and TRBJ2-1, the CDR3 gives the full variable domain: KAGVTQTPRYLIKTRGQQVTLSCSPISGHRSVSWYQQTPGQGLQFLFEYFSETQRNKGNFPGRFSGRQFSNSRSEMNVSTLELGDSALYLCASSLGLAGGNEQFFGPGTRLTVL.

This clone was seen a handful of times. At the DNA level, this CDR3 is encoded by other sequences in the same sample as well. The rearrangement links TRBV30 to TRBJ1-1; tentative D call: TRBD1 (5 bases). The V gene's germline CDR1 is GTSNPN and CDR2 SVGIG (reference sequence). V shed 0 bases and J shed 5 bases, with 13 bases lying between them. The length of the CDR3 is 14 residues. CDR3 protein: CAWSVLGGGTEAFF. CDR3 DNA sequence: TGTGCCTGGAGTGTACTTGGGGGGGGGACTGAAGCTTTCTTT.

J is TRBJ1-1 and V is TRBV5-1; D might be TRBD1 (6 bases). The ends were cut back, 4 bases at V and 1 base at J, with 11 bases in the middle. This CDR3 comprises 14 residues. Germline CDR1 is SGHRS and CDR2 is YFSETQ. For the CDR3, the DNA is TGCGCCAGCAGCGAACTGACAGGGAACACTGAAGCTTTCTTT. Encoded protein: CASSELTGNTEAFF.

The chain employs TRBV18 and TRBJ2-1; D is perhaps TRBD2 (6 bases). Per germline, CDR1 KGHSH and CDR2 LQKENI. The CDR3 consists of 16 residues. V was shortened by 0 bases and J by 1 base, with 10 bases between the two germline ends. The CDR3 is CASSPPWAGSYNEQFF. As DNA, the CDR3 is TGTGCCAGCTCACCACCCTGGGCGGGATCCTACAATGAGCAGTTCTTC.

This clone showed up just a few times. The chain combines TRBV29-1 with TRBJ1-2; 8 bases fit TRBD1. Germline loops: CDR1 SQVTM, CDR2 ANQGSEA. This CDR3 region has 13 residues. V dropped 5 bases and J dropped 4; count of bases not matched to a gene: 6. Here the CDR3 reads CSVPGGGGYGYTF. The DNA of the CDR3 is TGCAGCGTTCCAGGGGGCGGGGGCTATGGCTACACCTTC.

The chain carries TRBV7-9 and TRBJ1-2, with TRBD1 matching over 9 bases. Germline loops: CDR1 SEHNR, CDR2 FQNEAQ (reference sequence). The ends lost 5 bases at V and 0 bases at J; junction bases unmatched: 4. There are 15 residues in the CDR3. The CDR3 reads CASSRDREPNYGYTF. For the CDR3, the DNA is TGTGCCAGCAGCCGGGACAGGGAGCCTAACTATGGCTACACCTTC.

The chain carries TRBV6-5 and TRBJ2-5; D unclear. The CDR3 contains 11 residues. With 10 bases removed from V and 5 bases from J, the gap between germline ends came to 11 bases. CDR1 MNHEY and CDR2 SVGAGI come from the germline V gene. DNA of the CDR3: TGTGCCACCCAGACGGGTGAGACCCAGTACTTC. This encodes CATQTGETQYF.

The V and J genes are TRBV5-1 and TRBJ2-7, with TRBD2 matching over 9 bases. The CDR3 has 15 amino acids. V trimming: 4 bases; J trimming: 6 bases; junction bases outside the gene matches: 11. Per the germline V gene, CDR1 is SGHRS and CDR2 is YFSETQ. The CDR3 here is CASSPGASGTLEQYF. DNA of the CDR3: TGCGCCAGCAGCCCGGGGGCTAGCGGGACTCTCGAGCAGTACTTC.

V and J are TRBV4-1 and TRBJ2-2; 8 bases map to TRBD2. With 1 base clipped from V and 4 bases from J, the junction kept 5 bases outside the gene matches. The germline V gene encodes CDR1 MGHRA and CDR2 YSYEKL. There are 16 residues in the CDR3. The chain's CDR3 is CASSQGGGRITGELFF. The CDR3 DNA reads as TGCGCCAGCAGCCAAGGCGGGGGGCGAATCACCGGGGAGCTGTTTTTT.

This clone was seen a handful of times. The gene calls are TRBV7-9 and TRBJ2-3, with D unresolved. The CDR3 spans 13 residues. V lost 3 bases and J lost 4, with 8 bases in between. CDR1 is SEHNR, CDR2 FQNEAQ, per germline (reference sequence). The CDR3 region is CASSFSSPDTQYF. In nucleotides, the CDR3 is TGTGCCAGCAGCTTTAGCTCCCCAGATACGCAGTATTTT.

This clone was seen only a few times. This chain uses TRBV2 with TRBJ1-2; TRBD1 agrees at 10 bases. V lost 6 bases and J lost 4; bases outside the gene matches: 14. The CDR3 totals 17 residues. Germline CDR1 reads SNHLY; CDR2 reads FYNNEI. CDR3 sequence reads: CASSDSGTGEVLYGYTF. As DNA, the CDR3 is TGTGCCAGCAGCGACTCCGGGACAGGGGAAGTGCTCTATGGCTACACCTTC.

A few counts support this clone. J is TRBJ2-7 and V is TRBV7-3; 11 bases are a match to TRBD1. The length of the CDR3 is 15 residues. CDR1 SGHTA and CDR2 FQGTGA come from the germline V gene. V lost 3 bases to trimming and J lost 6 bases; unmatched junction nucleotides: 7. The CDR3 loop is CASSFHGTGGSEQYF. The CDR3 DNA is TGTGCCAGCAGCTTCCACGGGACAGGGGGTTCCGAGCAGTACTTC.

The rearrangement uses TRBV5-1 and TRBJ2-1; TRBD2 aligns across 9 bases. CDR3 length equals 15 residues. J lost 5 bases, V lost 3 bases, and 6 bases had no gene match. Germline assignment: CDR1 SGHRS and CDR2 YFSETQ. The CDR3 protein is CASSSSGTSHNEQFF. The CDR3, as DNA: TGCGCCAGCAGCTCTAGCGGGACCTCTCACAATGAGCAGTTCTTC.

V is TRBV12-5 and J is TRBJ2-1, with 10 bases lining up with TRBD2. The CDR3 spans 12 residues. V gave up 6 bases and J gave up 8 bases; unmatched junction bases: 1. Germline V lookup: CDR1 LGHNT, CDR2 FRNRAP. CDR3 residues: CASGLAGHEQFF. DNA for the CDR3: TGTGCTAGTGGACTAGCGGGACATGAGCAGTTCTTC. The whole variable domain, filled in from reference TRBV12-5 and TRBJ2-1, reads DARVTQTPRHKVTEMGQEVTMRCQPILGHNTVFWYRQTMMQGLELLAYFRNRAPLDDSGMPKDRFSAEMPDATLATLKIQPSEPRDSAVYFCASGLAGHEQFFGPGTRLTVL.